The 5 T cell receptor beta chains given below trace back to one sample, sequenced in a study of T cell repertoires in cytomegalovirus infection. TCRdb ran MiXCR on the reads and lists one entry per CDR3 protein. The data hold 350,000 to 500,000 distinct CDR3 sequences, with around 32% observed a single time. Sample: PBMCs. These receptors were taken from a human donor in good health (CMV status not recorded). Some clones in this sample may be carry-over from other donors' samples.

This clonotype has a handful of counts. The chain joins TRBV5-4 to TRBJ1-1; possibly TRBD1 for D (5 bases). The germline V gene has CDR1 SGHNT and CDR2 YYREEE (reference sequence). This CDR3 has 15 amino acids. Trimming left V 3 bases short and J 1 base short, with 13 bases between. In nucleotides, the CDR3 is TGTGCCAGCAGCTACGGGACTCCCACGAACACTGAAGCTTTCTTT. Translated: CASSYGTPTNTEAFF. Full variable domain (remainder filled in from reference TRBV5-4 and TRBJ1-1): ETGVTQSPTHLIKTRGQQVTLRCSSQSGHNTVSWYQQALGQGPQFIFQYYREEENGRGNFPPRFSGLQFPNYSSELNVNALELDDSALYLCASSYGTPTNTEAFFGQGTRLTVV.

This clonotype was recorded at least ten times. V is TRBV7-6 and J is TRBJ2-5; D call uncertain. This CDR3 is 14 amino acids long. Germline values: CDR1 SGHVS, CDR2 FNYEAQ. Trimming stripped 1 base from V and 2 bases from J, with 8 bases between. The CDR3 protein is CASSLVPRQETQYF. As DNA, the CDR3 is TGTGCCAGCAGCTTAGTGCCCAGGCAAGAGACCCAGTACTTC.

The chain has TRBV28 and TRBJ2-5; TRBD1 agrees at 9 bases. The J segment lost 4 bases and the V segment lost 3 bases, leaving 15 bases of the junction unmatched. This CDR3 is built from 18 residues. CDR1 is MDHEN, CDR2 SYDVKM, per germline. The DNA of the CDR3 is TGTGCCAGCAGTTTTTTACCGGGACAGGGAAGGGGACGAGAGACCCAGTACTTC. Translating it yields CASSFLPGQGRGRETQYF.

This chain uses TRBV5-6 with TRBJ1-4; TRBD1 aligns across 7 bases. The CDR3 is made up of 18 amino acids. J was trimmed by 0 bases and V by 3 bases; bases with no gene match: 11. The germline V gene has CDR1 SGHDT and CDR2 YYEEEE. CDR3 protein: CASSSLVGTDTTNEKLFF. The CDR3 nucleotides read TGTGCCAGCAGCTCCCTAGTCGGGACAGATACAACTAATGAAAAACTGTTTTTT.

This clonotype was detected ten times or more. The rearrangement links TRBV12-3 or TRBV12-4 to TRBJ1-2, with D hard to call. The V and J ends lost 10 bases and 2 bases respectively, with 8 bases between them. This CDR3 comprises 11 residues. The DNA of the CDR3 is TGTGCCACCACAGTAAACTATGGCTACACCTTC. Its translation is CATTVNYGYTF.